This entry concerns a single T cell receptor beta chain. Its target is not known. The data were taken from a study of T cell responses to AZD1222 COVID-19 vaccine. Study details: Second-dose intervals near 4 or 12 weeks were combined. Findings and caveats of the study: Donors were chiefly white British, with a greater number of females, and clonal diversity was perhaps underestimated. Targeting of unmutated variant regions was reportedly seen in nearly half of spike-specific TCRs. Repertoire sampling occurred only after the peak T cell response.

Assay used: immunoSEQ multiplex PCR; TCRdb lists only in-frame clones, some missing. This table has around 79,000 clones, about 90% appearing once. Looked up from germline, CDR1 is LNHDA and CDR2 is SQIVND (reference sequence). This CDR3 comprises 11 residues. V was pared by 1 base and J by 6 bases, with 1 base between. The V and J genes are TRBV19 and TRBJ1-5; D call uncertain. The receptor was derived from an adult in good health. Sequencing was performed on peripheral blood, taken on day 0 of AZD1222 vaccination. The CDR3 DNA is TGTGCCAGTAGTATAGGTCAGCCCCAGCATTTT. It translates to CASSIGQPQHF.